A selection of T cell receptor beta chains follows, all from one sample in a study of response to subunit inactivated influenza vaccine. TCRdb re-called the RT-PCR reads with MiXCR, one entry per CDR3 protein. The sample records approximately 730,000 distinct CDR3 sequences, about 14% being singletons. Sequencing was performed on PBMCs from blood, taken approximately 15 days before vaccination. These receptors were collected from a man aged 50 or older who received an inactivated influenza vaccine. Both conserved end residues are part of each CDR3. A D gene is named only where the DNA matches it firmly. For some rows the clone size is stated as once, few or many, or as a class when expanded; others skip it.

NA TRBJ1-2 NA TRBV5-1 TGCGCCAGCAGCATATCCGGACGGACATCTAACTATGGCTACACCTTC CASSISGRTSNYGYTF
NA TRBJ2-5 few TRBV5-1 TGCGCCAGCAGCTCAAACGGGGACCCAACCGAGACCCAGTACTTC CASSSNGDPTETQYF
TRBD1 TRBJ2-3 NA TRBV7-2 TGTGCCAGCAGCCTCCGACAGGGTCAAACAGATACGCAGTATTTT CASSLRQGQTDTQYF
NA TRBJ1-4 few TRBV28 TGTGCCAGCAGCCCCTCGGCCGACCCCGGGGAAAAACTGTTTTTT CASSPSADPGEKLFF
NA TRBJ1-5 many TRBV27 TGTGCCAGCAGTACGGTTGGGACCGCTAGCAATCAGCCCCAGCATTTT CASSTVGTASNQPQHF
NA TRBJ2-2 many TRBV5-1 TGCGCCAGCAGCCCGGACGGGTTTCCCGGGGAGCTGTTTTTT CASSPDGFPGELFF
TRBD1 TRBJ2-5 few TRBV12-3/TRBV12-4 TGTGCCAGCAGTCAGGGGGCGCAGGGTCGGGAGACCCAGTACTTC CASSQGAQGRETQYF
TRBD2 TRBJ2-4 NA TRBV11-3 TGTGCCAGCAGCGATGCGGGGGGGCCGTGGCACATTCAGTACTTC CASSDAGGPWHIQYF
TRBD1 TRBJ2-3 many TRBV11-2 TGTGCCAGCAGCTTATCCCCGGGACAGGGTACGCAGTATTTT CASSLSPGQGTQYF
NA TRBJ2-7 few TRBV12-3/TRBV12-4 TGTGCCAGCAGTTTGGGTTTTCAGTCCCACGAGCAGTACTTC CASSLGFQSHEQYF
NA TRBJ2-6 NA TRBV20-1 TGCAGTGCTAGAGATCTTGGGGCTTCTGGGGCCAACGTCCTGACTTTC CSARDLGASGANVLTF
NA TRBJ1-6 few TRBV5-1 TGCGCCAGCAGCTGGGCGGGGACCTCCTATAATTCACCCCTCCACTTT CASSWAGTSYNSPLHF
NA TRBJ2-1 many TRBV7-2 TGTGCCAGCAGCGGGACTGCTTACAATGAGCAGTTCTTC CASSGTAYNEQFF
TRBD1 TRBJ1-1 NA TRBV19 TGTGCCAGTAGTATTCAGGGGGGCGTGAACACTGAAGCTTTCTTT CASSIQGGVNTEAFF
NA TRBJ2-7 NA TRBV18 TGTGCCAGCTCACTAAGTGGGGCGAGCAGCGAGCAGTACTTC CASSLSGASSEQYF
NA TRBJ1-1 many TRBV30 TGTGCCTGGAGTGGACAGGTGGACACTGAAGCTTTCTTT CAWSGQVDTEAFF
TRBD2 TRBJ2-1 NA TRBV20-1 TGCAGTGCCGCCGGGACTAGCGGGAGTAAGCAGTTCTTC CSAAGTSGSKQFF
TRBD2 TRBJ2-2 few TRBV3-1 TGTGCCAGCAGCCCGCGGACTAGCGGGAGCCTGGGGGCCGGGGAGCTGTTTTTT CASSPRTSGSLGAGELFF
TRBD1 TRBJ2-7 many TRBV20-1 TGCAGTGCTAGCGCAGACAGGGGCCTTGGCGAGCAGTACTTC CSASADRGLGEQYF
TRBD2 TRBJ2-7 many TRBV7-3 TGTGCCAGCAGCTTAAATAGCGGGACTGGCGAGCAGTACTTC CASSLNSGTGEQYF
TRBD1 TRBJ2-5 NA TRBV7-9 TGTGCCAGCAGAACTACCCGGACAGGGAGGGAGACCCAGTACTTC CASRTTRTGRETQYF
NA TRBJ2-1 few TRBV5-5 TGTGCCAGCAGTCCCGGGCCCTTGTATGAGCAGTTCTTC CASSPGPLYEQFF
NA TRBJ2-2 many TRBV29-1 TGCAGCGTTAAGTTCCAGGCGGCCACCGGGGAGCTGTTTTTT CSVKFQAATGELFF
NA TRBJ2-6 few TRBV24-1 TGTGCCACCAGTGAATCTGGGGCCAACGTCCTGACTTTC CATSESGANVLTF
NA TRBJ1-2 NA TRBV12-3/TRBV12-4 TGTGCCAGCAGTTTAGCGGGAGGGGATGGCTACACCTTC CASSLAGGDGYTF
NA TRBJ1-5 few TRBV20-1 TGCAGTGCTAGTGTGCAGGTGACTAATCAGCCCCAGCATTTT CSASVQVTNQPQHF
NA TRBJ1-4 NA TRBV11-2 TGTGCCAGCAGCTCGAGGACCGCTCCAGACGAAAAACTGTTTTTT CASSSRTAPDEKLFF
NA TRBJ2-2 many TRBV7-2 TGTGCCAGCAGCTTACAGGGGGGTAACACCGGGGAGCTGTTTTTT CASSLQGGNTGELFF
NA TRBJ2-5 many TRBV7-9 TGTGCCAGCAGCCCTCTTCAGGGTCAGTACTTC CASSPLQGQYF
NA TRBJ2-1 NA TRBV4-3 TGCGCCAGCAGCCAAGGCACCTCCTTCTACAATGAGCAGTTCTTC CASSQGTSFYNEQFF
TRBD1 TRBJ1-2 NA TRBV20-1 TGCAGTGCCGTGTCGACAGGGGGCGGCTATGGCTACACCTTC CSAVSTGGGYGYTF
NA TRBJ2-2 few TRBV4-2 TGTGCCAGCAGCCAGGGGATGGACAGCCTCACCGGGGAGCTGTTTTTT CASSQGMDSLTGELFF
TRBD2 TRBJ2-1 many TRBV11-1 TGTGCCAGCAGGGACACCGGGACTAACGACTACCAAGGTTGGAATGAGCAGTTCTTC CASRDTGTNDYQGWNEQFF
NA TRBJ2-2 NA TRBV4-3 TGCGCCAGCAGCCAAGCTTGGGGTGTTAACACCGGGGAGCTGTTTTTT CASSQAWGVNTGELFF
NA TRBJ1-2 NA TRBV12-3/TRBV12-4 TGTGCCAGCAGTCCTAACAGGAGAGATGGCTACACCTTC CASSPNRRDGYTF
NA TRBJ2-2 few TRBV11-1 TGTGCCAGCAGCCATTGGCTGGGGGCGAACACCGGGGAGCTGTTTTTT CASSHWLGANTGELFF
NA TRBJ1-5 few TRBV24-1 TGTGCCACCAGTGGCGGGAATCAGCCCCAGCATTTT CATSGGNQPQHF
TRBD2 TRBJ2-2 NA TRBV7-9 TGTGCCAGCACGTCTAGCGGGTGGTTGGCCGGGGAGCTGTTTTTT CASTSSGWLAGELFF
NA TRBJ2-1 many TRBV5-1 TGCGCCAGCAGCTTGGAGGGGCCTACTAGCAGGGGTGAGCAGTTCTTC CASSLEGPTSRGEQFF
NA TRBJ2-7 few TRBV7-2 TGTGCCAGCAGCGAAATGCAGGGACGGTCCTACGAGCAGTACTTC CASSEMQGRSYEQYF
NA TRBJ2-1 few TRBV19 TGTGCCAGTAGTATCCCACAGGGCGAGCAGTTCTTC CASSIPQGEQFF
NA TRBJ2-3 few TRBV7-9 TGTGCCAGCAGCTTCGAGCGGAGTCACACAGATACGCAGTATTTT CASSFERSHTDTQYF
NA TRBJ2-1 few TRBV12-3/TRBV12-4 TGTGCCAGCAGTCTAGGTAGGGGGGAATACAATGAGCAGTTCTTC CASSLGRGEYNEQFF
TRBD2 TRBJ2-1 many TRBV5-1 TGCGCCAGCAGTTTTTTGGGATCCGGGACTAGCGACCATGAGCAGTTCTTC CASSFLGSGTSDHEQFF
NA TRBJ1-2 NA TRBV4-3 TGCGCCAGCAGCCAAGATCAGACCCTCGGGTACACCTTC CASSQDQTLGYTF
NA TRBJ1-5 NA TRBV12-3/TRBV12-4 TGTGCCAGCAGTTTAGGTATAACACAGCCCCAGCATTTT CASSLGITQPQHF
NA TRBJ1-1 NA TRBV7-9 TGTGCCAGCAGCTATATGGCGGGGTTGGCTGAAGCTTTCTTT CASSYMAGLAEAFF
NA TRBJ2-5 few TRBV7-2 TGTGCCAGCAGCACGTTACAGGGAGCGGAGACCCAGTACTTC CASSTLQGAETQYF
NA TRBJ2-7 NA TRBV6-2/TRBV6-3 TGTGCCAGCACCCCCCCGTGGAGGGCGGGATACGAGCAGTACTTC CASTPPWRAGYEQYF
NA TRBJ2-7 NA TRBV20-1 TGCAGTGCTAGTCAACAGACCTACGAGCAGTACTTC CSASQQTYEQYF
NA TRBJ2-3 NA TRBV5-1 TGCGCCAGCAATGGACAGGGAGGGGGCACAGATACGCAGTATTTT CASNGQGGGTDTQYF
NA TRBJ2-5 many TRBV7-2 TGTGCCTGCCGGTTGGGGCTTGTAGAGACCCAGTACTTC CACRLGLVETQYF
TRBD2 TRBJ2-2 NA TRBV25-1 TGTGCCAGCAGTGAACTAGCGGTTAACACCGGGGAGCTGTTTTTT CASSELAVNTGELFF
NA TRBJ2-3 NA TRBV29-1 TGCAGCGTGGGATACAGGAAAAGCACAGATACGCAGTATTTT CSVGYRKSTDTQYF
TRBD1 TRBJ2-7 many TRBV3-1 TGTGCCAGCAGCCGGGAACCGGGACAGGGGGCCCACGAGCAGTACTTC CASSREPGQGAHEQYF
NA TRBJ2-7 many TRBV11-2 TGTGCCAGCAGCCCCAATGCTGGACACTCATCCCACGAGCAGTACTTC CASSPNAGHSSHEQYF
NA TRBJ1-2 NA TRBV20-1 TGCAGTGCTAGCCCCAGGGACAAGGAGTTGGACTATGGCTACACCTTC CSASPRDKELDYGYTF